These 16 T cell receptor beta chains were sequenced from one sample in a study of memory CD8 T cells in hepatitis C reinfection. As to time point: pre-reinfection, 55 to 20 weeks before reinfection detection. TCR sequencing was done directly ex vivo on sorted cells, without expansion in vitro. Profiled with immunoSEQ multiplex PCR; TCRdb holds only in-frame clones, not every one. The sample lists approximately 51,000 clones, around 92% occurring once. The sample comprised naive CD8+ T cells sorted from blood. The receptors come from a man in his late teens or twenties with hepatitis C virus infection.

The chain joins TRBV6-1 to TRBJ2-1; D gene ambiguous. The V end was cut by 7 bases, the J end by 2 bases, with 9 bases between. CDR1 is MNHNS and CDR2 is SASEGT in the germline V gene. The CDR3 has 13 residues. The CDR3 sequence: CASTLGPYNEQFF. The CDR3 region has the DNA TGTGCCAGCACCCTAGGCCCCTACAATGAGCAGTTCTTC.

V is TRBV9 and J is TRBJ2-3; 14 bases line up with TRBD2. In germline, CDR1 is SGDLS, CDR2 YYNGEE. V lost 4 bases, J lost 1 base, and 2 bases stayed unmatched. This CDR3 contains 16 residues. This chain's CDR3 is CASSPTSGGGTDTQYF. The CDR3 nucleotides are TGTGCCAGCAGCCCGACTAGCGGGGGGGGCACAGATACGCAGTATTTT. The full variable domain, in which reference TRBV9 and TRBJ2-3 provide the parts outside the CDR3, is DSGVTQTPKHLITATGQRVTLRCSPRSGDLSVYWYQQSLDQGLQFLIQYYNGEERAKGNILERFSAQQFPDLHSELNLSSLELGDSALYFCASSPTSGGGTDTQYFGPGTRLTVL.

The gene calls are TRBV5-1 and TRBJ1-2, with D uncertain. The CDR3 is made up of 16 amino acids. V was pared by 0 bases and J by 2 bases, with 14 bases between. Looked up from germline, CDR1 is SGHRS and CDR2 is YFSETQ. In DNA, the CDR3 is TGCGCCAGCAGCTTGGAAACAAAAGCGCTGAACTATGGCTACACCTTC. It is translated as CASSLETKALNYGYTF. Drawing the rest from reference TRBV5-1 and TRBJ1-2, the complete variable domain is KAGVTQTPRYLIKTRGQQVTLSCSPISGHRSVSWYQQTPGQGLQFLFEYFSETQRNKGNFPGRFSGRQFSNSRSEMNVSTLELGDSALYLCASSLETKALNYGYTFGSGTRLTVV.

The chain uses TRBV14 and TRBJ2-1; 7 bases are a match to TRBD1. Germline V gene lookup returns CDR1 SGHDN and CDR2 FVKESK. The J segment lost 2 bases and the V segment lost 0 bases, leaving 13 bases of the junction unmatched. The CDR3 loop spans 19 amino acids. CDR3 in amino acids: CASSQDEGGRTPTYNEQFF. Here the CDR3 DNA reads TGTGCCAGCAGCCAAGATGAAGGGGGCCGAACCCCTACCTACAATGAGCAGTTCTTC.

The chain recombines TRBV6-6 with TRBJ2-1; 12 bases map to TRBD2. Per germline, CDR1 MNHNY and CDR2 SVGAGI (reference sequence). V lost 3 bases and J lost 9; bases outside the gene matches: 9. There are 16 residues in the CDR3. CDR3 in DNA: TGTGCCAGCAGTTATAGGCTAGCGGGAGGGCCGGGTGAGCAGTTCTTC. Translation gives CASSYRLAGGPGEQFF.

The rearrangement joins TRBV6-5 to TRBJ2-5, with D perhaps TRBD1 (5 bases). CDR1 is MNHEY, CDR2 SVGAGI, per germline. The V end lost 1 base, the J end lost 1 base, and 7 bases lay between the germline ends. The CDR3 covers 14 residues. CDR3 DNA sequence: TGTGCCAGCAGTTACTTGACAGCCCAAGAGACCCAGTACTTC. Its protein is CASSYLTAQETQYF.

This chain joins TRBV7-9 and TRBJ2-7; a weak D match, TRBD2 (6 bases). The V gene lost 5 bases and the J gene lost 0 bases, with 14 bases spanning the gap. Germline assignment: CDR1 SEHNR and CDR2 FQNEAQ (reference sequence). The CDR3 consists of 15 residues. The CDR3 DNA follows: TGTGCCAGCAGCCCCACTTACGGGAGCTCCTACGAGCAGTACTTC. Its translation: CASSPTYGSSYEQYF.

The J gene is TRBJ1-2, the V gene TRBV27, with 8 nucleotides matching TRBD1. V dropped 5 bases and J dropped 2; count of bases not matched to a gene: 10. This CDR3 has 16 residues. Germline CDR1 and CDR2: MNHEY and SMNVEV (reference sequence). The CDR3 nucleotides are TGTGCCAGCAGTACAGGGGGAAGTGGCTACAACTATGGCTACACCTTC. As protein: CASSTGGSGYNYGYTF.

V is TRBV5-1 and J is TRBJ2-2; a weak D match, TRBD1 (5 bases). CDR1 is SGHRS, CDR2 YFSETQ, per germline. V lost 5 bases and J 6 bases, leaving 8 bases between the germline ends. CDR3 size: 12 residues. CDR3 loop: CASSRGPGELFF. Written as DNA, the CDR3 is TGCGCCAGCAGTAGGGGCCCCGGGGAGCTGTTTTTT.

The chain links TRBV27 to TRBJ2-3, with 10 bases fitting TRBD2. V shed 5 bases and J 2 bases; nucleotides not matched to a gene: 4. The CDR3 runs 15 residues. Germline lookup yields CDR1 MNHEY and CDR2 SMNVEV (reference sequence). CDR3 sequence reads: CASSAGTSATDTQYF. CDR3 in DNA: TGTGCCAGCAGTGCCGGGACTAGCGCCACAGATACGCAGTATTTT.

The chain combines TRBV10-3 with TRBJ2-5; TRBD1 aligns across 9 bases. Germline CDR1 is ENHRY and CDR2 is SYGVKD. The CDR3 consists of 15 residues. J lost 5 bases, V lost 4 bases, and 8 bases had no gene match. This CDR3 reads CAISAGYRGLETQYF. The CDR3 DNA reads as TGTGCCATCAGTGCGGGTTACAGGGGGCTGGAGACCCAGTACTTC.

This clone was found once. This chain links TRBV18 with TRBJ2-1; D not certain. The CDR3 covers 13 residues. V lost 2 bases, J lost 5 bases, and 7 bases lay in between. Germline CDR1 reads KGHSH; CDR2 reads LQKENI. The CDR3 here is CASSPEANNEQFF. CDR3 sequence (DNA): TGTGCCAGCTCACCAGAGGCTAACAATGAGCAGTTCTTC.

The rearrangement joins TRBV6-1 to TRBJ2-1; TRBD2 is a possible D gene (6 bases). Per germline, CDR1 MNHNS and CDR2 SASEGT. Between the trimmed V and J ends, which lost 2 bases and 2 bases, there was a span of 13 bases. CDR3 length: 16 amino acids. The CDR3 protein is CASSEYGGATYNEQFF. CDR3 DNA: TGTGCCAGCAGTGAATATGGCGGGGCAACCTACAATGAGCAGTTCTTC.

The rearrangement joins TRBV5-6 to TRBJ2-7, with a tentative D call TRBD1 (6 bases). CDR1 is SGHDT and CDR2 is YYEEEE in the germline V gene. V lost 4 bases and J lost 5, with 13 bases in between. The CDR3 covers 13 residues. The chain's CDR3 is CASSPTGYHEQYF. The DNA of the CDR3 is TGTGCCAGCAGCCCTACAGGGTACCACGAGCAGTACTTC.

The rearrangement uses TRBV27 and TRBJ2-7; tentative D call: TRBD1 (6 bases). V was trimmed by 2 bases and J by 3 bases, leaving 11 bases between them. CDR3 length: 14 amino acids. In germline, CDR1 is MNHEY, CDR2 SMNVEV (reference sequence). The CDR3 DNA reads as TGTGCCAGCAGTTTAGGAGACAGGAGCTACGAGCAGTACTTC. This codes for CASSLGDRSYEQYF.

This rearrangement joins TRBV7-2 to TRBJ2-5; TRBD1 agrees at 12 bases. With V trimmed by 5 bases and J by 7 bases, 11 bases remained unmatched. Germline CDR1 reads SGHTA; CDR2 reads FQGNSA. The CDR3 is 16 residues long. CDR3 loop: CASSHPGQGAKGTQYF. The CDR3 bases are TGTGCCAGCAGCCACCCGGGACAGGGGGCCAAAGGGACCCAGTACTTC. The whole variable domain, filled in from reference TRBV7-2 and TRBJ2-5, reads GAGVSQSPSNKVTEKGKDVELRCDPISGHTALYWYRQSLGQGLEFLIYFQGNSAPDKSGLPSDRFSAERTGGSVSTLTIQRTQQEDSAVYLCASSHPGQGAKGTQYFGPGTRLLVL.